This T cell receptor (beta chain) was sequenced in a study of blood T cell repertoires in COVID-19. Overall study: Samples representing acute and convalescent COVID-19 were sourced from the United States, Italy and Spain.

Seattle enrolled patients during active infection and tracked them longitudinally. Sequenced by immunoSEQ multiplex PCR; TCRdb stores in-frame clones only, minus some. The data show fewer than 140,000 clones, 75% to 85% seen once. Germline values: CDR1 SGHVS, CDR2 FQNEAQ. The CDR3 covers 15 residues. V dropped 5 bases and J dropped 5 bases, with 18 bases sitting between them. Source material: peripheral blood. This chain joins TRBV7-8 and TRBJ2-5; the D gene is possibly TRBD1 (5 bases). This clonotype was obtained from a man older than 75 with COVID-19, enrolled during active disease. CDR3 DNA sequence: TGTGCCAGCAGCCCCCGCGACAGCATGAGGGAGACCCAGTACTTC. Encoded protein: CASSPRDSMRETQYF.